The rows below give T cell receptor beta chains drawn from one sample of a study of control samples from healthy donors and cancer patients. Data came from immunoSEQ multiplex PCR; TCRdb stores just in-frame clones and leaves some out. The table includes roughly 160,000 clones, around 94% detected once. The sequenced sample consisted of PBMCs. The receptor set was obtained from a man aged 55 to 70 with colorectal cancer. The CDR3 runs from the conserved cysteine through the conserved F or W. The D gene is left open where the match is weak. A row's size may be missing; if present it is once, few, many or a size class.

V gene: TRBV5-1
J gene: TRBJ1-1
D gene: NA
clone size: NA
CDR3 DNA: TGCGCCAGCAGCTTGGGGAGAGAAGCTTTCTTT
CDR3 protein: CASSLGREAFF

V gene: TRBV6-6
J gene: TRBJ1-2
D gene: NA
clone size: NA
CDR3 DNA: TGTGCCAGCAGTCAGGACACGGGCCCTAACTATGGCTACACCTTC
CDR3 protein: CASSQDTGPNYGYTF

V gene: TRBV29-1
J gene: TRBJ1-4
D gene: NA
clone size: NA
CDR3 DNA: TGCAGCGTCCAACAGCAGGCTAATGAAAAACTGTTTTTT
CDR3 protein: CSVQQQANEKLFF

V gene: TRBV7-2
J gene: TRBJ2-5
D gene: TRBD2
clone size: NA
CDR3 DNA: TGTGCCAGCAGCCTGGGACTAGTTGACCGACAAGAGACCCAGTACTTC
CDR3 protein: CASSLGLVDRQETQYF

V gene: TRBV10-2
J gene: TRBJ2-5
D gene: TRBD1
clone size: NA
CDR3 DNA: TGCGCCAGCACTGGACAGGGCCAAGAGACCCAGTACTTC
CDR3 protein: CASTGQGQETQYF

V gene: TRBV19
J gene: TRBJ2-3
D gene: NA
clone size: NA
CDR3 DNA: TGTGCCAGTAGTCCGCAGGGTCGACTTAGCACAGATACGCAGTATTTT
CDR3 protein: CASSPQGRLSTDTQYF

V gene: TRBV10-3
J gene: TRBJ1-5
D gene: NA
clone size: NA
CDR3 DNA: TGTGCCATCAGTGAAGCCCCGGATAGGGGCGATCAGCCCCAGCATTTT
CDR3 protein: CAISEAPDRGDQPQHF

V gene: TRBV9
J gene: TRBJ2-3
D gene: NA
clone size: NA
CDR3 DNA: TGTGCCAGCAGCTCGTGGACTTGGGATACGCAGTATTTT
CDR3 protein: CASSSWTWDTQYF

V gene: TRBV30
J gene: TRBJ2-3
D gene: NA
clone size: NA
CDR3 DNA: TGTGCCTGGAGCCCCCAGGACGTAGGGCAGTATTTT
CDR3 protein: CAWSPQDVGQYF

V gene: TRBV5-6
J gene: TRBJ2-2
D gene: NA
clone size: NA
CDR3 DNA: TGTGCCAGCAGCTTAAGCCCCGGGGAGCTGTTTTTT
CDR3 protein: CASSLSPGELFF

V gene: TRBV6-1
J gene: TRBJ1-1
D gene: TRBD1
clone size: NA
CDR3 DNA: TGTGCCAGCAGTGAAGGACAGGGAAGGAACACTGAAGCTTTCTTT
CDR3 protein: CASSEGQGRNTEAFF

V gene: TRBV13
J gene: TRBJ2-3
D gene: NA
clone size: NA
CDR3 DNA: TGTGCCAGCAGCTTAAACCCCTCATCCACAGATACGCAGTATTTT
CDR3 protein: CASSLNPSSTDTQYF

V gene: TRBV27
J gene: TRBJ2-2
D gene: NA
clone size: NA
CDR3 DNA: TGTGCCAGCAGAGGTAGAGCGAACACCGGGGAGCTGTTTTTT
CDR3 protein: CASRGRANTGELFF

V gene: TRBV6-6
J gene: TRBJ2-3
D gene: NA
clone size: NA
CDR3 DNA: TGTGCCAGCAGTCCAGGGACCTCTAGCACAGATACGCAGTATTTT
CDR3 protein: CASSPGTSSTDTQYF

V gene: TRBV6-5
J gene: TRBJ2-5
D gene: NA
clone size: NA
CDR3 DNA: TGTGCCAGCAGTTATGGAGGGCTTGAGACCCAGTACTTC
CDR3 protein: CASSYGGLETQYF

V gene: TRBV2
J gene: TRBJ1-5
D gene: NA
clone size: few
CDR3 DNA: TGTGCCAGCAGGGGGGACGGCCCCAGCCCCCAGCATTTT
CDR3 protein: CASRGDGPSPQHF

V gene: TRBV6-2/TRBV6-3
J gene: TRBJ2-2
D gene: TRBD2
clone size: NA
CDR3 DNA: TGTGCCAGCAGTAATCTGGGAGGGGCCGGGGAGCTGTTTTTT
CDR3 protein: CASSNLGGAGELFF

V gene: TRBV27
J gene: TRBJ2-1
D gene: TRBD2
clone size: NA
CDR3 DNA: TGTGCCAGCAGTATCCGACTAGCGGGGGGCTATGAGCAGTTCTTC
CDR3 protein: CASSIRLAGGYEQFF

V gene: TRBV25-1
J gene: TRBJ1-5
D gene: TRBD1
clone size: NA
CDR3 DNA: TGTGCCAGCAGTGGATCGGGACAGTTTAGCAATCAGCCCCAGCATTTT
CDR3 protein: CASSGSGQFSNQPQHF

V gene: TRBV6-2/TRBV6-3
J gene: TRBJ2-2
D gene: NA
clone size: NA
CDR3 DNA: TGTGCCAGCAGTTACCGGTCGGGGGGCCCCGCGAACACCGGGGAGCTGTTTTTT
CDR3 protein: CASSYRSGGPANTGELFF

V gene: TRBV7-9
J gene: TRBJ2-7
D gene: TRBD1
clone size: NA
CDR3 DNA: TGTGCCAGCAGCGCGGGACAGGGTGATGCCTACGAGCAGTACTTC
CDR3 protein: CASSAGQGDAYEQYF

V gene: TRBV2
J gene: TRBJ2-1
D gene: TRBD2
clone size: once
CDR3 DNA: TGTGCCAGCAGTGATCGGGAGGGTAATGAGCAGTTCTTC
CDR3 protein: CASSDREGNEQFF

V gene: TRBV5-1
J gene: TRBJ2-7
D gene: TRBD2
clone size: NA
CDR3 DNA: TGCGCCAGCAGCCCGAGGACTAGCGGGGGGGCCTCCTACGAGCAGTACTTC
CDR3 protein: CASSPRTSGGASYEQYF

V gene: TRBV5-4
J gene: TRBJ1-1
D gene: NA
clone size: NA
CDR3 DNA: TGTGCCAGCAGCCCGATCGGACAGCGGAACACTGAAGCTTTCTTT
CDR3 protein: CASSPIGQRNTEAFF

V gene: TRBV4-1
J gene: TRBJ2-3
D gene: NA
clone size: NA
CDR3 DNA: TGCGCCAGCAGCCAGTACGGGGGCTTCACAGATACGCAGTATTTT
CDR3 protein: CASSQYGGFTDTQYF

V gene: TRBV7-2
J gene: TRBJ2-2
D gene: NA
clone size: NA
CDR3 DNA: TGTGCCAGCAGCTTAGAGGGCCCGGGGACCGGGGAGCTGTTTTTT
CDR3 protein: CASSLEGPGTGELFF

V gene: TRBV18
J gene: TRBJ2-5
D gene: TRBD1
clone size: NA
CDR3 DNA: TGTGCCAGCTCACCTCCTTCCGGGACAGCGGAGACCCAGTACTTC
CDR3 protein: CASSPPSGTAETQYF

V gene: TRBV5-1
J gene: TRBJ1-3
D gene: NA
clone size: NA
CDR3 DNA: TGCGCCAGCAGCTTGGTGGGGGCGGACTCTGGAAACACCATATATTTT
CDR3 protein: CASSLVGADSGNTIYF

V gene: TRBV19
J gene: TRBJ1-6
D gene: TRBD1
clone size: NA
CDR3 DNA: TGTGCCAGTAGTCCCCGGGACAGTAATTCACCCCTCCACTTT
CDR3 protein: CASSPRDSNSPLHF

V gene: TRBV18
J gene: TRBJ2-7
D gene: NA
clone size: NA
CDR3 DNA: TGTGCCAGCTCCCCTCGGGGGAGCCACAGGGGAAACTCCTACGAGCAGTACTTC
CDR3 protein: CASSPRGSHRGNSYEQYF

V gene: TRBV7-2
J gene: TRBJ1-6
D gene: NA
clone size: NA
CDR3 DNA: TGTGCCAGCAGCTTAGTCGGAAGGAGTTCACCCCTCCACTTT
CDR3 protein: CASSLVGRSSPLHF

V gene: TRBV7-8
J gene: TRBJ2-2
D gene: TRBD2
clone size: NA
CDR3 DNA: TGTGCCAGCAGCTTTCAGGGCGGGAGAACCAGGGAGCTGTTTTTT
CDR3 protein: CASSFQGGRTRELFF

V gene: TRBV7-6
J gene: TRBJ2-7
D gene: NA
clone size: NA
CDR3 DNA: TGTGCCAGCAGCTTATTGGCTGATAGCCACGAGCAGTACTTC
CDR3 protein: CASSLLADSHEQYF

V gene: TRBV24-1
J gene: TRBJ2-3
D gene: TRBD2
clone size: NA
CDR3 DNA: TGTGCCACCAGTATAGCGGGGGGGCCCGAGGTGACAGATACGCAGTATTTT
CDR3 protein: CATSIAGGPEVTDTQYF

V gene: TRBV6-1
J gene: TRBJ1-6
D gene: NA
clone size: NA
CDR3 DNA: TGTGCCAGCAGTGAAGGGGGCAGGGTCAATTCACCCCTCCACTTT
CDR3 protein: CASSEGGRVNSPLHF

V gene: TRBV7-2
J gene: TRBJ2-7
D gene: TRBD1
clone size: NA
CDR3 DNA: TGTGCCAGCAGTGGGACAGGGGTCGCCTACGAGCAGTACTTC
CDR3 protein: CASSGTGVAYEQYF

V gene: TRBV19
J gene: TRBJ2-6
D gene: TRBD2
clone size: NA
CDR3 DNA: TGTGCCAGTAGTTGGGGACTAGCGGGGGTAAACTCTGGGGCCAACGTCCTGACTTTC
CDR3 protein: CASSWGLAGVNSGANVLTF

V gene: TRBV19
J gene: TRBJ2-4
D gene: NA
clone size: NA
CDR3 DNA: TGTGCCAGTGGGGCGACGACGGACAAAAACATTCAGTACTTC
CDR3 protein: CASGATTDKNIQYF

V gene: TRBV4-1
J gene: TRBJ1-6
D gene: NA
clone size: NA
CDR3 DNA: TGCGCCAGCAGCCCCGGGACCTGGATCACCTATAATTCACCCCTCCACTTT
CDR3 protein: CASSPGTWITYNSPLHF

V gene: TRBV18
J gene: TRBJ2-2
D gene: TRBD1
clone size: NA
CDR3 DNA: TGTGCCAGCTCACCAGCTTTTACAGGGGGAGGCACCGGGGAGCTGTTTTTT
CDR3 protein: CASSPAFTGGGTGELFF

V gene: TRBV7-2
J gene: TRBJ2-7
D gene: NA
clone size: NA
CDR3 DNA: TGTGCCAGCAGCTTAGGAACGGCCGCCTACGAGCAGTACTTC
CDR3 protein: CASSLGTAAYEQYF